Shown below are 23 T cell receptor beta chains from a single sample sequenced in a study of vaccination and CD4 T cells after COVID-19. Indicated treatment: 10-day PBMC culture with coronavirus spike peptide pools or control peptides (ViraFEST assay). Their antigens are not known. Scientists ran DNA taken from cultured CD4+ T cells through the Oncomine TCR Beta short-read assay for sequencing. TCRdb used MiXCR to reprocess the PCR reads, holding one entry per CDR3 protein. The sample contains about 8,700 distinct CDR3 sequences, 55% to 65% of which appear only once. The specimen was CD4+ T cells from blood, cultured in vitro. The receptors were gathered from a human donor who had recovered from COVID-19.

As DNA, the CDR3 is TGCGCCCCCAGGGTCCGCTGGGGTAACAATCAGCCCCAGCATTTT. Translating it yields CAPRVRWGNNQPQHF. V gene TRBV10-2 combines with J gene TRBJ1-5, with D possibly TRBD1 on 5 matching bases. Trimming removed 11 bases at V and 3 bases at J, with 20 bases between. CDR1 and CDR2 from the germline V gene are WSHSY and SAAADI. CDR3 size: 15 residues.

The rearrangement joins TRBV6-5 to TRBJ1-3, with D perhaps TRBD1 (5 bases). V was shortened by 2 bases and J by 2 bases, with 10 bases between the two germline ends. This CDR3 is 15 amino acids long. Germline CDR1 reads MNHEY; CDR2 reads SVGAGI. This chain's CDR3 is CASSYRGAPGNTIYF. The CDR3 nucleotides are TGTGCCAGCAGTTACAGGGGAGCCCCTGGAAACACCATATATTTT.

The V gene is TRBV6-1, the J gene TRBJ1-2; no definite D call. The V end was cut by 6 bases, the J end by 0 bases, with 8 bases between. This CDR3 spans 13 amino acids. Looked up from germline, CDR1 is MNHNS and CDR2 is SASEGT. DNA of the CDR3: TGTGCCAGCAGCCTTAAGACTAACTATGGCTACACCTTC. Its translation is CASSLKTNYGYTF.

V and J are TRBV20-1 and TRBJ2-3; D may be TRBD2 (6 bases). Germline V gene lookup returns CDR1 DFQATT and CDR2 SNEGSKA (reference sequence). The V end lost 5 bases, the J end lost 0 bases, and 12 bases lay between the germline ends. This CDR3 comprises 14 residues. CDR3 DNA sequence: TGCAGTGCTCCCGCGGGGTCTAGCACAGATACGCAGTATTTT. Residues: CSAPAGSSTDTQYF.

This chain links TRBV7-9 with TRBJ1-1, with no clear D. The ends were cut back, 6 bases at V and 6 bases at J, with 11 bases in the middle. The germline CDR1 and CDR2 sequences are SEHNR and FQNEAQ (reference sequence). This CDR3 is built from 12 residues. The CDR3 loop reads CASSRERAEAFF. The DNA of the CDR3 is TGTGCCAGCAGTCGCGAACGGGCTGAAGCTTTCTTT.

In this sample, this clonotype turned up a few times. V is TRBV7-2 and J is TRBJ1-5, with a possible D match to TRBD1 (5 bases). The germline V gene has CDR1 SGHTA and CDR2 FQGNSA. This CDR3 has 17 residues. The V and J ends lost 2 bases and 3 bases respectively, with 17 bases between them. The CDR3 is CASSLSGQGSINQPQHF. The CDR3 DNA reads TGTGCCAGCAGCTTATCGGGGCAGGGATCTATCAATCAGCCCCAGCATTTT.

CDR3 coding DNA: TGTGCCAGCAGCCAGAGGCCAGGGGCGGTCACCGGGGAGCTGTTTTTT. It is translated as CASSQRPGAVTGELFF. The V and J genes are TRBV7-2 and TRBJ2-2, with D maybe TRBD1 (6 bases). V was shortened by 5 bases and J by 4 bases, with 17 bases between the two germline ends. The CDR3 contains 16 residues. Germline V gives CDR1 SGHTA, CDR2 FQGNSA.

This clonotype has a handful of counts. The chain employs TRBV27 and TRBJ2-5; 13 bases map to TRBD2. Germline V gene lookup returns CDR1 MNHEY and CDR2 SMNVEV (reference sequence). Trimming at V came to 5 bases and at J to 5 bases, leaving 8 bases not matched to a gene. CDR3 length: 16 amino acids. CDR3 protein: CASSPRGLAGLETQYF. CDR3 nucleotides: TGTGCCAGCAGTCCCCGGGGACTAGCGGGACTGGAGACCCAGTACTTC.

This clonotype was observed a few times. The chain is built from TRBV14 and TRBJ2-3; D remains unclear. Trimming took off 3 bases at V and 2 bases at J, with 3 bases between the two ends. The CDR3 is 12 residues long. Germline CDR1 is SGHDN and CDR2 is FVKESK. This CDR3 reads CASSHFTDTQYF. In DNA form, the CDR3 reads TGTGCCAGCAGCCACTTCACAGATACGCAGTATTTT.

The V call is TRBV15, the J call TRBJ2-7, with D possibly matching TRBD1 (5 bases). Germline V gene sequence: CDR1 LNHNV, CDR2 YYDKDF (reference sequence). V lost 5 bases, J lost 0 bases, and 20 bases lay in between. The CDR3 contains 17 residues. The CDR3 loop reads CATSAPKLLGVSYEQYF. The CDR3 nucleotides are TGTGCCACCAGCGCACCAAAGCTCCTAGGGGTCTCCTACGAGCAGTACTTC.

This clonotype occurred a few times. The chain employs TRBV15 and TRBJ2-5; D unresolved. The CDR3 loop spans 16 amino acids. Germline CDR1 LNHNV, CDR2 YYDKDF (reference sequence). V lost 1 base to trimming and J lost 4 bases, with 16 bases between them. CDR3 region: CATSRVAALGRETQYF. The CDR3 DNA sequence: TGTGCCACCAGCAGAGTCGCGGCACTCGGAAGAGAGACCCAGTACTTC.

This clonotype was seen a few times. The chain joins TRBV19 to TRBJ1-5; TRBD1 might be the D (6 bases). The CDR3 length is 16 residues. Deletions cut 4 bases from V and 4 bases from J, with 17 bases between. Germline CDR1 and CDR2: LNHDA and SQIVND (reference sequence). CDR3 DNA: TGTGCCAGTAGTACCCCGCGACTAGGGGGAAATCAGCCCCAGCATTTT. Its protein is CASSTPRLGGNQPQHF.

The chain couples TRBV7-9 to TRBJ1-2, with 8 bases aligning to TRBD1. CDR1 and CDR2 from the germline V gene are SEHNR and FQNEAQ (reference sequence). CDR3 size: 13 residues. After removal of 3 bases from V and 7 bases from J, the junction contained 4 bases not matched to a gene. Here the CDR3 DNA reads TGTGCCAGCAGCTTGTCGACAGGGGCTGGCTACACCTTC. Protein product: CASSLSTGAGYTF.

The genes are TRBV27 and TRBJ1-5; perhaps TRBD1 as D (6 bases). CDR1 is MNHEY and CDR2 is SMNVEV in the germline V gene (reference sequence). The CDR3 length is 17 residues. The V end lost 3 bases, the J end lost 1 base, and 16 bases lay between the germline ends. The CDR3 here is CASSLPRGGMSNQPQHF. The CDR3 DNA reads as TGTGCCAGCAGTTTGCCACGAGGGGGAATGAGCAATCAGCCCCAGCATTTT.

The chain recombines TRBV19 with TRBJ1-5; D gene unclear. This CDR3 spans 18 amino acids. The V and J ends lost 3 bases and 2 bases respectively, with 20 bases between them. Germline V gene lookup returns CDR1 LNHDA and CDR2 SQIVND (reference sequence). This CDR3 is CASSILGSAPPRNQPQHF. CDR3 nucleotides: TGTGCCAGTAGTATCCTCGGCTCCGCACCGCCCCGCAATCAGCCCCAGCATTTT. Looking up the rest from reference TRBV19 and TRBJ1-5 gives the full variable domain: DGGITQSPKYLFRKEGQNVTLSCEQNLNHDAMYWYRQDPGQGLRLIYYSQIVNDFQKGDIAEGYSVSREKKESFPLTVTSAQKNPTAFYLCASSILGSAPPRNQPQHFGDGTRLSIL.

This sequence joins TRBV6-2 or TRBV6-3 and TRBJ1-2; D is possibly TRBD1 (5 bases). V was cut by 5 bases and J by 0 bases, with 19 bases left in between. The CDR3 covers 17 residues. Germline V lookup: CDR1 MNHEY, CDR2 SVGEGT. CDR3 in amino acids: CASSDPLFGATNYGYTF. CDR3 nucleotide sequence: TGTGCCAGCAGTGACCCCCTTTTTGGGGCGACTAACTATGGCTACACCTTC.

The chain carries TRBV2 and TRBJ2-1; D may be TRBD2 (6 bases). Germline CDR1 is SNHLY and CDR2 is FYNNEI. V lost 7 bases and J lost 10, with 14 bases in between. The CDR3 is 12 residues long. The CDR3 coding sequence is TGTGCCAGCAAAATATACCGGGGGGAGCAGTTCTTC. Amino acid sequence: CASKIYRGEQFF.

The chain employs TRBV2 and TRBJ2-1; D might be TRBD1 (6 bases). The V gene's germline CDR1 is SNHLY and CDR2 FYNNEI. V was shortened by 6 bases and J by 1 base, with 13 bases between the two germline ends. CDR3 length equals 15 residues. The CDR3 loop reads CASREDSGSYNEQFF. DNA for the CDR3: TGTGCCAGCAGAGAGGACAGTGGATCCTACAATGAGCAGTTCTTC.

The chain uses TRBV27 and TRBJ1-5, with D unresolved. Trimming removed 6 bases at V and 9 bases at J, with 3 bases between. The CDR3 totals 9 residues. Germline V gene sequence: CDR1 MNHEY, CDR2 SMNVEV (reference sequence). In DNA form, the CDR3 reads TGTGCCAGCAGAGGGCCCCAGCATTTT. Its translation is CASRGPQHF.

The chain is built from TRBV6-1 and TRBJ1-5; D is uncertain. Germline CDR1 is MNHNS and CDR2 is SASEGT. Trimming pared 8 bases from V and 2 bases from J, leaving 10 bases between. This CDR3 has 13 amino acids. The CDR3 DNA reads as TGTGCCAGCCTAGCGTTTGGCAATCAGCCCCAGCATTTT. It translates to CASLAFGNQPQHF.

This clonotype was seen a few times. This rearrangement joins TRBV24-1 to TRBJ2-4, with D tentatively TRBD1 (5 bases). CDR3 length: 15 amino acids. Germline V gene data show CDR1 as KGHDR and CDR2 as SFDVKD. V was pared by 4 bases and J by 1 base, with 10 bases between. CDR3 protein: CATSDPKGAKNIQYF. In DNA, the CDR3 is TGTGCCACCAGTGACCCAAAGGGGGCCAAAAACATTCAGTACTTC.

The J gene is TRBJ1-3, the V gene TRBV20-1; no reliable D call. The CDR3 has 14 amino acids. V was pared by 5 bases and J by 0 bases, with 11 bases between. Germline V lookup: CDR1 DFQATT, CDR2 SNEGSKA (reference sequence). CDR3 in amino acids: CSAQQTGSGNTIYF. CDR3 sequence (DNA): TGCAGTGCTCAACAGACCGGCTCTGGAAACACCATATATTTT.

V and J are TRBV19 and TRBJ2-5; 7 bases match TRBD1. The J segment lost 3 bases and the V segment lost 4 bases, leaving 14 bases of the junction unmatched. Germline CDR1 is LNHDA and CDR2 is SQIVND (reference sequence). The CDR3 contains 17 residues. The CDR3 loop is CASSTLGQVWGKETQYF. The CDR3 DNA reads as TGTGCCAGTAGTACCCTAGGACAGGTGTGGGGGAAAGAGACCCAGTACTTC.